The entry that follows covers one TCR beta chain sequence. Antigen unknown. The record originates from a study of cytomegalovirus exposure and HLA in healthy donors. Study-level information: The Caucasian-associated ancestry cluster held over 80% of more than 350 genotyped donors. General study points: A previous analysis found most TCR beta V segments productive roughly 87% or roughly 30% of the time. For most subjects, TCR beta sequences were reported to predict HLA-A and HLA-B alleles with accuracy.

60 Vbeta and 13 Jbeta primers were used in PCR. Study processing details: An analysis that came later counted 70 million to 100 million unique TCR beta chains, approximately 11 million shared. Libraries were prepared by immunoSEQ multiplex PCR; TCRdb keeps only in-frame clonotypes and omits some of them. Clonal size and the V and J genes are those of that table, whereas D and trimming came from the DNA. The table records under 300,000 clones, 92% of them present only once. The receptor was derived from a girl aged 2-10 years in good health and CMV-seronegative. Sample: PBMCs.

The CDR3 DNA follows: TGTGCCAGCTCACCATGGGCCGACGCTGCTAATGAAAAACTGTTTTTT. It yields the protein CASSPWADAANEKLFF. This sequence joins TRBV18 and TRBJ1-4; D remains unclear. The germline V gene has CDR1 KGHSH and CDR2 LQKENI. Trimming removed 2 bases from V and 3 bases from J, with 13 bases in between. CDR3 length: 16 amino acids.